Below are 22 T cell receptor beta chains sequenced from a single sample in a study of blood T cells in healthy people across ages. Primed by a sample-barcoded 5' primer and a J-beta primer mix, a second PCR proceeded for 7 to 11 cycles. TCRdb analysed the 5' RACE reads with MiXCR anew, one entry per CDR3 protein. The table lists over 950,000 distinct CDR3 sequences, more than 30% of them singletons. The sequencing input was blood. The receptors were sampled from a man aged 18 to 35 in good health.

The CDR3 sequence is CASSPPGSGDTQYF. CDR3 bases: TGTGCCAGCAGTCCCCCCGGGTCAGGAGATACGCAGTATTTT. The V call is TRBV12-3 or TRBV12-4, the J call TRBJ2-3; D unclear. The CDR3 contains 14 residues. Trimming removed 5 bases at V and 5 bases at J, with 14 bases between.

This clonotype occurred once. One end of the junction fails to match germline, which may point to a read error. This chain's CDR3 is CSARGVSTETFF. The CDR3 region has the DNA TGCAGTGCTAGGGGGGTGAGCACTGAAACTTTCTTT. The chain is built from TRBV20-1 and TRBJ1-1, with D possibly being TRBD1 (5 bases). Germline V gene lookup returns CDR1 DFQATT and CDR2 SNEGSKA (reference sequence). CDR3 length: 12 residues.

The chain uses TRBV18 and TRBJ2-4, with TRBD1 matching over 10 bases. Near its end, the DNA agrees better with TRBJ2-7, so the J call may be wrong. In germline, CDR1 is KGHSH, CDR2 LQKENI. CDR3 length: 15 amino acids. This chain's CDR3 is CASSPTGQGIDEQYF. The CDR3 region has the DNA TGTGCCAGCTCACCCACGGGACAGGGGATCGACGAGCAGTACTTC.

V and J are TRBV7-2 and TRBJ2-1, with 10 bases aligning to TRBD2. This CDR3 region has 13 residues. From germline, CDR1 is SGHTA and CDR2 FQGNSA. With 0 bases clipped from V and 14 bases from J, the junction kept 4 bases outside the gene matches. The CDR3 region is CASSLALAGDKFF. DNA for the CDR3: TGTGCCAGCAGCTTAGCGCTAGCGGGGGACAAGTTCTTC. The full variable domain, in which reference TRBV7-2 and TRBJ2-1 provide the parts outside the CDR3, is GAGVSQSPSNKVTEKGKDVELRCDPISGHTALYWYRQSLGQGLEFLIYFQGNSAPDKSGLPSDRFSAERTGGSVSTLTIQRTQQEDSAVYLCASSLALAGDKFFGPGTRLTVL.

The chain carries TRBV3-1 and TRBJ2-7; D is possibly TRBD1 or TRBD2 (5 bases each). Trimming shortened V by 1 base and J by 1 base, and 11 bases separated the two germline ends. Germline V gene lookup returns CDR1 LGHDT and CDR2 YNNKEL (reference sequence). This CDR3 comprises 15 residues. CDR3 nucleotide sequence: TGTGCCAGCAGCCAAGGACCCGGGACGTCCTACGAGCAGTACTTC. It codes for CASSQGPGTSYEQYF.

CDR3 in amino acids: CSARDLQRSPDTQYF. The CDR3 DNA is TGCAGTGCTAGAGATCTGCAGAGGTCCCCAGATACGCAGTATTTT. V usage is TRBV20-1 and J usage is TRBJ2-3, with D uncertain. CDR1 is DFQATT and CDR2 is SNEGSKA in the germline V gene (reference sequence). The CDR3 covers 15 residues. Trimming stripped 0 bases from V and 4 bases from J, with 14 bases between.

The chain uses TRBV4-3 and TRBJ1-6, with 7 bases fitting TRBD1. The CDR3 is 17 residues long. Trimming took 0 bases from V and 8 from J; bases not matched to a gene: 10. The germline V gene has CDR1 LGHNA and CDR2 YSLEER. In DNA form, the CDR3 reads TGCGCCAGCAGCCAAGAGTCCTCTAGACAGGGACATTCACCCCTCCACTTT. It translates to CASSQESSRQGHSPLHF.

The chain links TRBV4-1 to TRBJ2-1, with 10 bases that match TRBD2. CDR1 and CDR2 from the germline V gene are MGHRA and YSYEKL. J lost 7 bases, V lost 3 bases, and 9 bases had no gene match. The CDR3 has 16 amino acids. The CDR3 here is CASSQSGGAERNEQFF. CDR3 in DNA: TGCGCCAGCAGCCAGAGCGGGGGGGCCGAGAGGAATGAGCAGTTCTTC.

The chain combines TRBV7-2 with TRBJ2-1; 9 positions match TRBD2. Losses at the gene ends were 5 bases for V and 5 bases for J; bases not matched to a gene: 16. This CDR3 spans 18 amino acids. CDR1 is SGHTA, CDR2 FQGNSA, per germline. The CDR3 loop reads CASSGLPLAGWKHNEQFF. CDR3 coding DNA: TGTGCCAGCAGCGGGCTGCCTCTAGCGGGGTGGAAACACAATGAGCAGTTCTTC.

The chain links TRBV20-1 to TRBJ1-4; D unresolved. Germline V gene lookup returns CDR1 DFQATT and CDR2 SNEGSKA (reference sequence). CDR3 length: 13 residues. V was pared by 5 bases and J by 2 bases, with 9 bases between. Written as DNA, the CDR3 is TGCAGTGCTCCCGGGAGGACTAATGAAAAACTGTTTTTT. As protein: CSAPGRTNEKLFF.

The chain employs TRBV4-3 and TRBJ1-3; D ambiguous. CDR3 length: 16 residues. V was cut by 0 bases and J by 2 bases, with 11 bases left in between. CDR1 is LGHNA, CDR2 YSLEER, per germline. The CDR3 protein is CASSQDPENTGNTIYF. DNA of the CDR3: TGCGCCAGCAGCCAAGATCCGGAGAACACTGGAAACACCATATATTTT.

This clonotype has a single count. The chain has TRBV6-2 or TRBV6-3 and TRBJ1-2; 7 bases map to TRBD1. The CDR3 consists of 15 residues. Germline V gene lookup returns CDR1 MNHEY and CDR2 SVGEGT. Trimming at V came to 2 bases and at J to 4 bases, leaving 7 bases not matched to a gene. CDR3 loop: CASSYPRDSSYGYTF. The CDR3 DNA is TGTGCCAGCAGTTACCCCCGGGACAGTTCCTATGGCTACACCTTC.

This clonotype was picked up a small number of times. Just one base apart from a much larger clone, this may be a read error. The DNA for the CDR3 is TGTGCCAGCAGTTTAGCGGGGGGATTGCTGAATGAGCAGTACTTC. Encoded protein: CASSLAGGLLNEQYF. The chain employs TRBV27 and TRBJ2-7; 8 bases agree with TRBD2. This CDR3 is built from 15 residues. Germline trimming cut 2 bases from V and 7 bases from J; bases unmatched to any gene: 10. The germline V gene has CDR1 MNHEY and CDR2 SMNVEV (reference sequence).

The J gene is TRBJ2-5, the V gene TRBV29-1; 11 nucleotides align to TRBD1. Germline V lookup: CDR1 SQVTM, CDR2 ANQGSEA. V lost 6 bases, J lost 4 bases, and 10 bases stayed unmatched. The CDR3 runs to 15 residues. This chain's CDR3 is CSVARTGGMGETQYF. The CDR3 bases are TGCAGCGTGGCAAGGACAGGGGGCATGGGAGAGACCCAGTACTTC.

The chain is built from TRBV3-1 and TRBJ2-1, with 7 bases lining up with TRBD1. This CDR3 spans 17 amino acids. V shed 4 bases, J shed 7 bases, and the junction held 16 bases outside the gene matches. CDR1 is LGHDT and CDR2 is YNNKEL in the germline V gene (reference sequence). The CDR3 here is CASSLPPGRGRFNEQFF. DNA of the CDR3: TGTGCCAGCAGCCTCCCTCCCGGCAGGGGGAGATTTAATGAGCAGTTCTTC.

This clonotype was detected a few times. This chain links TRBV20-1 with TRBJ1-1; 7 bases fit TRBD1. Trimming cost V 6 bases and J 6 bases; bases outside gene matches: 10. This CDR3 is built from 13 residues. Germline V gives CDR1 DFQATT, CDR2 SNEGSKA (reference sequence). The CDR3 region has the DNA TGCAGTGCCGCCCGGGACAGTAAATCTGAAGCTTTCTTT. Translating it yields CSAARDSKSEAFF.

Only a few counts were recorded for this clonotype. The CDR3 here is CASSFKPGIRGNTEAFF. The CDR3 DNA sequence: TGTGCCAGCAGCTTTAAACCAGGGATTCGGGGGAACACTGAAGCTTTCTTT. The chain is built from TRBV7-9 and TRBJ1-1; a weak D match, TRBD1 (5 bases). CDR1 and CDR2 from the germline V gene are SEHNR and FQNEAQ (reference sequence). This CDR3 is 17 amino acids long. Trimming stripped 3 bases from V and 1 base from J, with 18 bases between.

This chain's CDR3 is CASSLGQWEKSAQETQYF. The CDR3 nucleotides are TGCGCCAGCAGCTTGGGACAGTGGGAAAAAAGCGCTCAAGAGACCCAGTACTTC. The chain joins TRBV5-1 to TRBJ2-5; tentative D call: TRBD1 (5 bases). The CDR3 length is 18 residues. V dropped 0 bases and J dropped 2 bases, with 20 bases sitting between them. Per the germline V gene, CDR1 is SGHRS and CDR2 is YFSETQ.

The chain links TRBV21-1 to TRBJ2-5; whether TRBD2, the table's D call, matches the DNA was not checked. TRBV21-1 counts as a pseudogene. This CDR3 region has 16 residues. The CDR3 nucleotides read TGTGCCAGCAGCAACGAGGGTGGTGGATCACAAGAGACCCAGTACTTC. This translates into CASSNEGGGSQETQYF.

The chain employs TRBV9 and TRBJ2-3; 7 positions agree with TRBD2. This CDR3 is built from 17 residues. The V gene end was trimmed by 0 bases and the J gene end by 2 bases; junction bases not matched to a gene: 9. CDR1 is SGDLS, CDR2 YYNGEE, per germline. The CDR3 spells CASSVGPGRGTTDTQYF. DNA for the CDR3: TGTGCCAGCAGCGTAGGGCCAGGGAGGGGAACCACAGATACGCAGTATTTT. The whole variable domain, filled in from reference TRBV9 and TRBJ2-3, reads DSGVTQTPKHLITATGQRVTLRCSPRSGDLSVYWYQQSLDQGLQFLIQYYNGEERAKGNILERFSAQQFPDLHSELNLSSLELGDSALYFCASSVGPGRGTTDTQYFGPGTRLTVL.

This clonotype was seen more than once but under ten times. The chain is built from TRBV12-3 or TRBV12-4 and TRBJ1-4; 9 nucleotides agree with TRBD1. With V trimmed by 1 base and J by 7 bases, 4 bases remained unmatched. The CDR3 is made up of 15 amino acids. The CDR3 DNA sequence: TGTGCCAGCAGTTTAGAGGACAGGGGCTTTGAAAAACTGTTTTTT. This encodes CASSLEDRGFEKLFF.

Here the CDR3 reads CSAMAGGVNEQYF. The CDR3 nucleotides are TGCAGTGCTATGGCAGGGGGCGTGAATGAGCAGTACTTC. The V call is TRBV20-1, the J call TRBJ2-7; 8 bases map to TRBD1. Germline V CDR1 and CDR2: DFQATT, SNEGSKA (reference sequence). The CDR3 has 13 amino acids. The J segment lost 7 bases and the V segment lost 4 bases, leaving 9 bases of the junction unmatched.